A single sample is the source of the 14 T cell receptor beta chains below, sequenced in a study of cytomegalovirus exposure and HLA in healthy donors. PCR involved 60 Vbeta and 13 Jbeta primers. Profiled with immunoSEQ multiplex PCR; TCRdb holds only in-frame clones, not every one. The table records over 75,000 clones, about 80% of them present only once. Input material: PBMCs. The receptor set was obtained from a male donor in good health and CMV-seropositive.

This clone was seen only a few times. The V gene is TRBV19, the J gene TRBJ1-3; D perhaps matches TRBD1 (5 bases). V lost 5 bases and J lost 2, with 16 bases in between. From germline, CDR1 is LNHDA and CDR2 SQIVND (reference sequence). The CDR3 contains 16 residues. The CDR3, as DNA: TGTGCCAGTAGTGTTACCCAGGGATCCGCTGGAAACACCATATATTTT. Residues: CASSVTQGSAGNTIYF.

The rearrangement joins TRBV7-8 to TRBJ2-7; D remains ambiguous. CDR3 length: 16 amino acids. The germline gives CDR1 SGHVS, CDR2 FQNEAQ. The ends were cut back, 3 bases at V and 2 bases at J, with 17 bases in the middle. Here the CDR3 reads CASSLVRNVLPYEQYF. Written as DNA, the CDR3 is TGTGCCAGCAGCTTGGTCAGGAATGTACTTCCCTACGAGCAGTACTTC.

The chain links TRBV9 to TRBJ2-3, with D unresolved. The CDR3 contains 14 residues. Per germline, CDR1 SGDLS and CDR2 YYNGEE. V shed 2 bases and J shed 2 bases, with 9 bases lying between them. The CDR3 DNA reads TGTGCCAGCAGCGTTAGTGGTCACACAGATACGCAGTATTTT. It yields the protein CASSVSGHTDTQYF. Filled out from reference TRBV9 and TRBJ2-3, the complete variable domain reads DSGVTQTPKHLITATGQRVTLRCSPRSGDLSVYWYQQSLDQGLQFLIQYYNGEERAKGNILERFSAQQFPDLHSELNLSSLELGDSALYFCASSVSGHTDTQYFGPGTRLTVL.

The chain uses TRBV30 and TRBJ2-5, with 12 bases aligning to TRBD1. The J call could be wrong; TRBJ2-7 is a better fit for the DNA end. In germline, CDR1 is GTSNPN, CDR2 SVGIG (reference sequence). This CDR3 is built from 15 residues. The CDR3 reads CAWDSRDRGLYEQYF. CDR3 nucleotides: TGTGCCTGGGATTCTCGGGACAGGGGGCTCTACGAGCAGTACTTC.

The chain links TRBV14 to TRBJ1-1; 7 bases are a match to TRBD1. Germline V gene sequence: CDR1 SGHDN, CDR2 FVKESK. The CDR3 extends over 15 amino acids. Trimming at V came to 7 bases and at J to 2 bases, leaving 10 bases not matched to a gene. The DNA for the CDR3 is TGTGCCAGCACCCCCGCAGGGGGTCTCAACACTGAAGCTTTCTTT. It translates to CASTPAGGLNTEAFF.

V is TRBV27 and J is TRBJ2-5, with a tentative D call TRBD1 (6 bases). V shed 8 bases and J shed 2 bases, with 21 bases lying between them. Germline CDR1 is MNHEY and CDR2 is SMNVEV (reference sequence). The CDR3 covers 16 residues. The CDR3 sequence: CASLLLRTDRQETQYF. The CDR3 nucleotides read TGTGCCAGCCTTCTCCTTAGGACAGATAGGCAAGAGACCCAGTACTTC.

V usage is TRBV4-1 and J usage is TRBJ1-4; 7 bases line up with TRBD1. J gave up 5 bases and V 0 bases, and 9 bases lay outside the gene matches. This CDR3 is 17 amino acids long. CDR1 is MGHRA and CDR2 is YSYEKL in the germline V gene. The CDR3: CASSQDARTGSNEKLFF. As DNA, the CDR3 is TGCGCCAGCAGCCAAGATGCCCGGACAGGTTCAAATGAAAAACTGTTTTTT.

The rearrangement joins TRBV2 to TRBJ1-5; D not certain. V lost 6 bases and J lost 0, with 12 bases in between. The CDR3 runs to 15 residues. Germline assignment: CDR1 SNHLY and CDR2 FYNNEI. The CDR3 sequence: CASSLLTVSNQPQHF. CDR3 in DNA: TGTGCCAGCAGCCTGTTGACTGTTAGCAATCAGCCCCAGCATTTT.

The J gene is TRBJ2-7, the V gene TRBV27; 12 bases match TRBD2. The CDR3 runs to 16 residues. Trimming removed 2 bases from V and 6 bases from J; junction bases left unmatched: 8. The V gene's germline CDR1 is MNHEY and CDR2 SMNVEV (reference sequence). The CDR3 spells CASSLKTSGGLGEQYF. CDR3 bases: TGTGCCAGCAGTTTAAAGACTAGCGGGGGCCTAGGCGAGCAGTACTTC.

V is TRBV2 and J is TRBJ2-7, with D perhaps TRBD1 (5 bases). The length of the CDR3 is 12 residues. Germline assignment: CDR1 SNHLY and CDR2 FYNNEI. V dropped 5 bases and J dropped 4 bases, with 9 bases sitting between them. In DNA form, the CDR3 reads TGTGCCAGCAGTTGGGGCCAATACGAGCAGTACTTC. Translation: CASSWGQYEQYF.

This CDR3 reads CASSAKRGVYNEQFF. The CDR3 DNA follows: TGTGCCAGCAGTGCGAAGCGGGGGGTCTACAATGAGCAGTTCTTC. J is TRBJ2-1 and V is TRBV2; 9 bases fit TRBD2. CDR1 SNHLY and CDR2 FYNNEI come from the germline V gene. Trimming cost V 4 bases and J 3 bases; bases outside gene matches: 4. This CDR3 region has 15 residues.

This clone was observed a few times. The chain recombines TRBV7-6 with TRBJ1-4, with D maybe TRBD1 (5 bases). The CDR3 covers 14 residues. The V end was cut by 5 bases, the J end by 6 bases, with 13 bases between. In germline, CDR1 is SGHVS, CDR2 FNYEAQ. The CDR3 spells CASSPLGHDEKLFF. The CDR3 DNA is TGTGCCAGCAGCCCCTTGGGGCATGATGAAAAACTGTTTTTT.

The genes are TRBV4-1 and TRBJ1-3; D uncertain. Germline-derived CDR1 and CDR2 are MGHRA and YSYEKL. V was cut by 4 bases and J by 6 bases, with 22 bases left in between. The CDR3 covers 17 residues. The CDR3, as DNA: TGCGCCAGCAGCCTCTCCCCTCAACTAGCCAGACCAAACACCATATATTTT. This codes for CASSLSPQLARPNTIYF.

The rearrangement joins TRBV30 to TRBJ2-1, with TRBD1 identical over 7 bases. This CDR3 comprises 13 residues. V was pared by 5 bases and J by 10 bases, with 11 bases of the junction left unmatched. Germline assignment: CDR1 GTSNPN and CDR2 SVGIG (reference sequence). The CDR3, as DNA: TGTGCCTGGGGGCACAGGGGTTTAGGAGAGCAGTTCTTC. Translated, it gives CAWGHRGLGEQFF.